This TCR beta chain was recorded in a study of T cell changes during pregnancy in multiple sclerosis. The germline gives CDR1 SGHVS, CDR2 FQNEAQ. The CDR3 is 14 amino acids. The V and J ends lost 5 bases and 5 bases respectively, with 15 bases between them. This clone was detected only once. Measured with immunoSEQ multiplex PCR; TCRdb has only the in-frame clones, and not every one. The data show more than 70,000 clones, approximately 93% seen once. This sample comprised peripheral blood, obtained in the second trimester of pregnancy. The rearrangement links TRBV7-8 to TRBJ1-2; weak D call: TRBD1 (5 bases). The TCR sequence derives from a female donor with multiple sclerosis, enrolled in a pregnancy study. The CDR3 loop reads CASSPGTSSYGYTF. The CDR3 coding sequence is TGTGCCAGCAGCCCCGGGACTTCCTCATATGGCTACACCTTC.